This T cell receptor (beta chain) derives from a study of T cells in Graves' hyperthyroidism and ophthalmopathy. Amplification yielded TCR beta CDR3 regions, with RNA transcripts as the source. Primed by the HTBI set, a first-round RT-PCR was run on the TCR CDR3. MiXCR, run by TCRdb on the multiplex PCR reads, gives a single entry per CDR3 protein. This table has around 600,000 distinct CDR3 sequences, 11% to 15% appearing once. In the ophthalmopathy cohort, Clinical Activity Score was at least 3, NOSPECS grade at least 4, and duration under 3 months. It was uncontrolled infection, other autoimmune disease, pregnancy or lactation that excluded patients. J gave up 6 bases and V 7 bases, and 15 bases lay outside the gene matches. Looked up from germline, CDR1 is LNHDA and CDR2 is SQIVND (reference sequence). The CDR3 runs to 16 residues.

The source material was blood. The rearrangement links TRBV19 to TRBJ1-5; TRBD1 agrees at 7 bases. The clonotype comes from a woman younger than 35 with Graves' ophthalmopathy. This CDR3 reads CASTDTRQGGAQPQHF. As DNA, the CDR3 is TGTGCCAGTACCGACACCAGACAGGGAGGGGCTCAGCCCCAGCATTTT.